This T cell receptor beta chain was observed in a study of regulatory T cells. Points from the study as a whole: In patients, unique TRB V-J pairs were restricted and V/J usage skewed, especially in Tregs. Hydrophobic residues at CDR3 positions 6 and 7 were enriched in conventional CD4+ T cells of CD3G-deficient patients.

V was cut by 7 bases and J by 2 bases, with 14 bases left in between. This CDR3 spans 14 amino acids. Per the germline V gene, CDR1 is MNHNS and CDR2 is SASEGT. Amplification used 52 TRBV primers and 13 TRBJ primers. Measured with immunoSEQ multiplex PCR; TCRdb has only the in-frame clones, and not every one. This sample carries around 29,000 clones, just under 95% of them seen once, and the ten largest clones take roughly 1.6%. Remarks on this clone: Antigen specificity is unknown.

The sample consisted of conventional CD4+ T cells sorted from blood. This clonotype was sampled from a person aged 18 to 29 with CD3G deficiency. The V call is TRBV6-1, the J call TRBJ1-2, with D unresolved. DNA for the CDR3: TGTGCCAGCAACCCATGGGCAGGCAACTATGGCTACACCTTC. Protein: CASNPWAGNYGYTF.